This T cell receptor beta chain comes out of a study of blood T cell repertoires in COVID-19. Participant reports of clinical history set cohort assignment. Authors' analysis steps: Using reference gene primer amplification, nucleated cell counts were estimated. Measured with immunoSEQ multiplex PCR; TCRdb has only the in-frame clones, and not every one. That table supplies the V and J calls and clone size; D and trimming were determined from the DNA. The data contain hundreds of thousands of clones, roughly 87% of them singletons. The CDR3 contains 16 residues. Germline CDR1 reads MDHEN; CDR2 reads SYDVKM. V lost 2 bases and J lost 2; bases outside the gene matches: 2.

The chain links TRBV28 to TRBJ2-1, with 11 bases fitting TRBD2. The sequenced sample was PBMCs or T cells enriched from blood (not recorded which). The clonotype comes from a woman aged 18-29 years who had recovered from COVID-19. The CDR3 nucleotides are TGTGCCAGCAGTTTAGGGACTAGCGGAACCTACAATGAGCAGTTCTTC. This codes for CASSLGTSGTYNEQFF. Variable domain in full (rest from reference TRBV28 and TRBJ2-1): DVKVTQSSRYLVKRTGEKVFLECVQDMDHENMFWYRQDPGLGLRLIYFSYDVKMKEKGDIPEGYSVSREKKERFSLILESASTNQTSMYLCASSLGTSGTYNEQFFGPGTRLTVL.